Below, one T cell receptor beta chain is given with its context. Its specificity is not known. The sample is drawn from a study of graft-versus-host responses after intestinal transplantation. The germline V gene has CDR1 SGDLS and CDR2 YYNGEE. The CDR3 length is 14 residues. V lost 0 bases and J lost 5; bases outside the gene matches: 0. The method was immunoSEQ multiplex PCR; TCRdb's version includes in-frame clones alone and lacks a portion of them. The sample shows tens of thousands of clones, around nine tenths of them seen only once. The sequences come from unstimulated CD4+ T cells sorted from spleen or lymph node cells, collected before transplant. V usage is TRBV9 and J usage is TRBJ2-3, with TRBD2 matching over 10 bases. This TCR was sampled from a human donor who was the organ donor for an intestinal transplant. The CDR3 sequence is CASSVGLAGDTQYF. The DNA for the CDR3 is TGTGCCAGCAGCGTAGGACTAGCGGGAGATACGCAGTATTTT.